The entry below describes one T cell receptor beta chain. Recovered status applied to Cohort 3 donors who had two consecutive negative PCRs. It also applied to those with clearance or with symptom resolution. The record originates from a study of blood T cell repertoires in COVID-19. Only in-frame clones appear in the TCRdb table, and some are missing; sequencing was by immunoSEQ multiplex PCR. The sample includes fewer than 400,000 clones, 80% to 90% of them seen just once. Germline V gene lookup returns CDR1 SGHKS and CDR2 YYEKEE (reference sequence). This CDR3 has 14 amino acids. The V end was cut by 4 bases, the J end by 1 base, with 11 bases between.

Material: PBMCs or T cells enriched from blood (not recorded which). The clonotype originates from a man younger than 45 who had recovered from COVID-19. The gene calls are TRBV5-5 and TRBJ1-2, with D unresolved. As DNA, the CDR3 is TGTGCCAGCAGCCACGGGGTGGGTAACTATGGCTACACCTTC. Translation gives CASSHGVGNYGYTF. Combining the CDR3 with reference TRBV5-5 and TRBJ1-2 gives the whole variable domain DAGVTQSPTHLIKTRGQQVTLRCSPISGHKSVSWYQQVLGQGPQFIFQYYEKEERGRGNFPDRFSARQFPNYSSELNVNALLLGDSALYLCASSHGVGNYGYTFGSGTRLTVV.